These 30 T cell receptor beta chains came from one sample sequenced in a study of IL-17A CD8 T cells in psoriatic arthritis synovium. CD3+ T cells, isolated magnetically, got PMA and ionomycin for approximately 1.5 hours before cytokine secretion labeling. Actively inflamed joints of psoriatic arthritis patients supplied the aspirated synovial fluid. This table comes from immunoSEQ multiplex PCR, and its TCRdb copy is limited to in-frame clones, with some not included. The profile shows more than 1,500 clones, 60% to 75% of them singletons. The specimen was IL-17A+ (IFN-gamma+/-) memory CD8+ T cells from synovial fluid. As for subset: IL-17A+IFNgamma+/- memory CD8+ (Tc17) cells. These receptors were obtained from a human donor with psoriatic arthritis.

This clone was detected once. The chain employs TRBV28 and TRBJ2-7; possibly TRBD2 for D (6 bases). CDR3 length equals 16 residues. Germline V gene sequence: CDR1 MDHEN, CDR2 SYDVKM. V was trimmed by 4 bases and J by 2 bases, leaving 18 bases between them. CDR3 sequence (DNA): TGTGCCAGCAGTTCAAAGATAAAAGCGGGCACCTACGAGCAGTACTTC. Amino acids: CASSSKIKAGTYEQYF.

This chain joins TRBV4-3 and TRBJ2-1; D gene unclear. Germline V gene lookup returns CDR1 LGHNA and CDR2 YSLEER. Trimming stripped 0 bases from V and 7 bases from J, with 7 bases between. The CDR3 length is 13 residues. The CDR3 protein is CASSQDGGNEQFF. The CDR3 coding sequence is TGCGCCAGCAGCCAAGATGGTGGGAATGAGCAGTTCTTC.

V usage is TRBV6-9 and J usage is TRBJ2-6; unclear D gene. The CDR3 sequence is 18 residues long. Germline CDR1 and CDR2: MNHGY and SVAAGI. V was cut by 4 bases and J by 5 bases, with 21 bases left in between. CDR3 in amino acids: CASSLYGLRQSRANVLTF. The CDR3 DNA is TGTGCCAGCAGTTTATATGGCTTACGACAAAGTCGGGCCAACGTCCTGACTTTC.

This clone has a handful of counts. V is TRBV5-6 and J is TRBJ2-7, with a weak D call TRBD1 (6 bases). The germline gives CDR1 SGHDT, CDR2 YYEEEE. The CDR3 covers 17 residues. V lost 4 bases and J lost 6, with 26 bases in between. The CDR3 loop reads CASSTFSSHGTSGEQYF. The CDR3 bases are TGTGCCAGCAGCACCTTCTCTTCGCACGGGACATCTGGCGAGCAGTACTTC.

The chain joins TRBV5-6 to TRBJ2-7, with no clear D. The CDR3 spans 14 residues. Looked up from germline, CDR1 is SGHDT and CDR2 is YYEEEE. Trimming left V 5 bases short and J 1 base short, with 13 bases between. The CDR3 DNA follows: TGTGCCAGCAGTTTCGGCTTGGGGTCCTACGAGCAGTACTTC. Translation gives CASSFGLGSYEQYF.

The V and J genes are TRBV5-1 and TRBJ2-1; TRBD1 is a possible D gene (6 bases). This CDR3 comprises 13 residues. Per the germline V gene, CDR1 is SGHRS and CDR2 is YFSETQ. Trimming removed 2 bases at V and 5 bases at J, with 8 bases between. CDR3 DNA: TGCGCCAGCAGCTTACACAGGGACAATGAGCAGTTCTTC. Protein sequence: CASSLHRDNEQFF. The full variable domain, in which reference TRBV5-1 and TRBJ2-1 provide the parts outside the CDR3, is KAGVTQTPRYLIKTRGQQVTLSCSPISGHRSVSWYQQTPGQGLQFLFEYFSETQRNKGNFPGRFSGRQFSNSRSEMNVSTLELGDSALYLCASSLHRDNEQFFGPGTRLTVL.

The chain uses TRBV14 and TRBJ2-2, with no clear D. Trimming left V 0 bases short and J 5 bases short, with 7 bases between. Per germline, CDR1 SGHDN and CDR2 FVKESK. This CDR3 region has 14 residues. The CDR3 sequence is CASSQESGTGELFF. In DNA, the CDR3 is TGTGCCAGCAGCCAAGAATCCGGGACCGGGGAGCTGTTTTTT.

The CDR3 reads CASSPGTGYEQYF. DNA for the CDR3: TGTGCCAGCAGCCCGGGGACAGGGTACGAGCAGTACTTC. The chain combines TRBV11-2 with TRBJ2-7; 9 positions match TRBD1. Germline lookup yields CDR1 SGHAT and CDR2 FQNNGV. The CDR3 loop spans 13 amino acids. V lost 5 bases and J lost 4; bases outside the gene matches: 3.

The rearrangement uses TRBV5-5 and TRBJ2-1; unclear D gene. CDR3 size: 12 residues. Looked up from germline, CDR1 is SGHKS and CDR2 is YYEKEE (reference sequence). Trimming stripped 2 bases from V and 9 bases from J, with 9 bases between. The CDR3 reads CASSLPTPEQFF. CDR3 nucleotides: TGTGCCAGCAGCTTACCTACTCCTGAGCAGTTCTTC.

This clone was counted a few times. The V call is TRBV27, the J call TRBJ2-1; 12 bases are a match to TRBD2. Germline CDR1 and CDR2: MNHEY and SMNVEV (reference sequence). With 6 bases clipped from V and 5 bases from J, the junction kept 8 bases outside the gene matches. The CDR3 contains 16 residues. CDR3 sequence (DNA): TGTGCCAGCAGGAGCCAACTAGCGGGAGGAGACAATGAGCAGTTCTTC. As protein: CASRSQLAGGDNEQFF.

The chain employs TRBV29-1 and TRBJ2-2, with 7 bases aligning to TRBD2. The J segment lost 0 bases and the V segment lost 3 bases, leaving 4 bases of the junction unmatched. There are 15 residues in the CDR3. Germline V gene lookup returns CDR1 SQVTM and CDR2 ANQGSEA. CDR3 in DNA: TGCAGCGTTGATTCGGGGGGAGCGAACACCGGGGAGCTGTTTTTT. Its protein product is CSVDSGGANTGELFF.

This clone was counted a single time. The rearrangement joins TRBV27 to TRBJ1-6; possible D gene TRBD1, 5 bases. Germline CDR1 reads MNHEY; CDR2 reads SMNVEV (reference sequence). This CDR3 is 17 amino acids long. V lost 8 bases, J lost 0 bases, and 17 bases lay in between. The CDR3 nucleotides read TGTGCCAGCGGGGGGGACTTCGTTAGCTCCTATAATTCACCCCTCCACTTT. Its translation: CASGGDFVSSYNSPLHF.

This clone is labeled as large (0.1 to 1%). The chain carries TRBV30 and TRBJ1-1; the D is unclear. Germline values: CDR1 GTSNPN, CDR2 SVGIG (reference sequence). V was cut by 2 bases and J by 2 bases, with 12 bases left in between. The CDR3 runs to 14 residues. CDR3 DNA: TGTGCCTGGAGTCGTACAGATGGTAACACTGAAGCTTTCTTT. This encodes CAWSRTDGNTEAFF.

The chain couples TRBV19 to TRBJ2-4; 7 bases map to TRBD2. Germline V gene lookup returns CDR1 LNHDA and CDR2 SQIVND (reference sequence). Trimming cost V 6 bases and J 5 bases; bases outside gene matches: 4. This CDR3 spans 13 amino acids. DNA for the CDR3: TGTGCCAGTAGCAGGGAGGGCCAAAACATTCAGTACTTC. Its protein is CASSREGQNIQYF.

This clone turned up a few times. The rearrangement joins TRBV28 to TRBJ2-1; TRBD1 is a possible D gene (5 bases). This CDR3 comprises 11 residues. Trimming cost V 7 bases and J 13 bases, with 14 bases left between them. CDR1 MDHEN and CDR2 SYDVKM come from the germline V gene. CDR3 sequence: CASTLGADQFF. The CDR3 DNA reads as TGTGCCAGCACCTTAGGGGCTGATCAGTTCTTC.

In its sample, this clone was seen once. CDR3 sequence reads: CATSRTGGSGANVLTF. CDR3 in DNA: TGTGCCACCAGCAGGACAGGGGGCTCTGGGGCCAACGTCCTGACTTTC. The chain links TRBV15 to TRBJ2-6; 9 nucleotides align to TRBD1. CDR1 and CDR2 from the germline V gene are LNHNV and YYDKDF (reference sequence). Trimming took 3 bases from V and 0 from J; bases not matched to a gene: 0. The CDR3 contains 16 residues. The entire variable domain, with the rest obtained from reference TRBV15 and TRBJ2-6, is as follows: DAMVIQNPRYQVTQFGKPVTLSCSQTLNHNVMYWYQQKSSQAPKLLFHYYDKDFNNEADTPDNFQSRRPNTSFCFLDIRSPGLGDTAMYLCATSRTGGSGANVLTFGAGSRLTVL.

This clone has only one observation. The chain couples TRBV7-9 to TRBJ2-1; D perhaps matches TRBD2 (5 bases). In germline, CDR1 is SEHNR, CDR2 FQNEAQ (reference sequence). There are 15 residues in the CDR3. The V end lost 1 base, the J end lost 5 bases, and 12 bases lay between the germline ends. CDR3 bases: TGTGCCAGCAGCTTAGGTGCCAGCGGCAACAATGAGCAGTTCTTC. Protein product: CASSLGASGNNEQFF.

The chain carries TRBV4-3 and TRBJ2-1, with 9 bases identical to TRBD2. Trimming at V came to 2 bases and at J to 6 bases, leaving 14 bases not matched to a gene. From germline, CDR1 is LGHNA and CDR2 YSLEER. This CDR3 is 18 amino acids long. The CDR3 region has the DNA TGCGCCAGCAGCCAACCCATGGGGCGGGAGGGCCATTCCAATGAGCAGTTCTTC. Its protein is CASSQPMGREGHSNEQFF.

The CDR3 sequence: CASSGAADYNEQFF. The CDR3 nucleotides read TGCGCCAGCAGTGGAGCGGCCGACTACAATGAGCAGTTCTTC. The V call is TRBV10-1, the J call TRBJ2-1; maybe TRBD2 (5 bases). Trimming removed 4 bases from V and 3 bases from J, with 10 bases in between. The CDR3 extends over 14 amino acids. Germline V gives CDR1 WNHNN, CDR2 SYGVQD (reference sequence).

This clone has more than one count but fewer than ten. The J gene is TRBJ2-1, the V gene TRBV19, with TRBD1 identical over 7 bases. This CDR3 spans 15 amino acids. Germline V gene lookup returns CDR1 LNHDA and CDR2 SQIVND (reference sequence). The V gene end was trimmed by 5 bases and the J gene end by 7 bases; junction bases not matched to a gene: 11. CDR3: CASSFRTGLANEQFF. The CDR3 nucleotides are TGTGCCAGTAGTTTCCGGACAGGCCTCGCAAATGAGCAGTTCTTC.

The V and J genes are TRBV10-2 and TRBJ2-1; 12 bases are a match to TRBD2. The germline CDR1 and CDR2 sequences are WSHSY and SAAADI. J gave up 6 bases and V 10 bases, and 7 bases lay outside the gene matches. The length of the CDR3 is 14 residues. CDR3 in DNA: TGCGCCACCTTGACTAGCGGGGGTAGCAATGAGCAGTTCTTC. Its translation is CATLTSGGSNEQFF.

This clone was found a few times. V and J are TRBV10-3 and TRBJ2-1; 8 bases align to TRBD2. V lost 6 bases and J lost 5; bases outside the gene matches: 3. The V gene's germline CDR1 is ENHRY and CDR2 SYGVKD. The CDR3 runs to 13 residues. The CDR3 sequence: CAIRGLVDNEQFF. The CDR3 nucleotides are TGTGCCATCAGGGGACTAGTCGACAATGAGCAGTTCTTC.

The gene calls are TRBV19 and TRBJ1-5; no firm D call. Per the germline V gene, CDR1 is LNHDA and CDR2 is SQIVND (reference sequence). The CDR3 loop spans 15 amino acids. The ends were cut back, 5 bases at V and 9 bases at J, with 20 bases in the middle. The CDR3 coding sequence is TGTGCCAGTAGTGAGGGTACGGCCGTTGAAAGGCCCCAGCATTTT. Encoded protein: CASSEGTAVERPQHF.

The V call is TRBV4-2, the J call TRBJ2-3; TRBD2 aligns across 12 bases. The germline V gene has CDR1 LGHNA and CDR2 YNFKEQ. There are 15 residues in the CDR3. The ends lost 4 bases at V and 4 bases at J; junction bases unmatched: 3. The CDR3 DNA reads as TGTGCCAGCAGCCCTAGCGGGAGGGAGGCAGATACGCAGTATTTT. Translating it yields CASSPSGREADTQYF.

The gene calls are TRBV6-6 and TRBJ1-5; D gene unclear. Germline values: CDR1 MNHNY, CDR2 SVGAGI (reference sequence). The V end was cut by 5 bases, the J end by 0 bases, with 8 bases between. CDR3 length: 14 residues. CDR3 amino acids: CASSLWASNQPQHF. The CDR3 DNA is TGTGCCAGCAGTCTGTGGGCTAGCAATCAGCCCCAGCATTTT.

The V call is TRBV9, the J call TRBJ2-2; the match to TRBD1 covers 9 bases. The CDR3 runs to 18 residues. Germline values: CDR1 SGDLS, CDR2 YYNGEE. The junction had 10 bases not matched to a gene; V was cut back by 0 bases and J by 4 bases. The CDR3: CASSVAKAGQGTTGELFF. The CDR3 DNA sequence: TGTGCCAGCAGCGTAGCTAAGGCGGGACAGGGCACCACCGGGGAGCTGTTTTTT. Variable domain in full (rest from reference TRBV9 and TRBJ2-2): DSGVTQTPKHLITATGQRVTLRCSPRSGDLSVYWYQQSLDQGLQFLIQYYNGEERAKGNILERFSAQQFPDLHSELNLSSLELGDSALYFCASSVAKAGQGTTGELFFGEGSRLTVL.

The J gene is TRBJ2-1, the V gene TRBV7-3; tentatively, D is TRBD2 (5 bases). The CDR3 has 17 residues. V was trimmed by 1 base and J by 0 bases, leaving 13 bases between them. Germline assignment: CDR1 SGHTA and CDR2 FQGTGA. In DNA form, the CDR3 reads TGTGCCAGCAGCTTAATGGGAGCGCCGAGCTCCTACAATGAGCAGTTCTTC. Translated, it gives CASSLMGAPSSYNEQFF.

The V and J genes are TRBV10-3 and TRBJ2-7; maybe TRBD2 (6 bases). CDR1 is ENHRY and CDR2 is SYGVKD in the germline V gene. V lost 4 bases and J lost 4, with 11 bases in between. This CDR3 spans 13 amino acids. The CDR3 spells CAISARESYEQYV. CDR3 in DNA: TGTGCCATCAGTGCCCGGGAGAGTTACGAGCAGTACGTC.

About this clone: The sample contains more than one DNA sequence encoding this CDR3. The V call is TRBV5-4, the J call TRBJ2-3; 8 nucleotides align to TRBD2. The V gene's germline CDR1 is SGHNT and CDR2 YYREEE (reference sequence). The V segment lost 2 bases and the J segment 0 bases; nucleotides outside the gene matches: 2. The CDR3 contains 15 residues. CDR3 sequence (DNA): TGTGCCAGCAGCTTAAGCGGGAGTAGCACAGATACGCAGTATTTT. Translation gives CASSLSGSSTDTQYF. Full variable domain (missing parts from reference TRBV5-4 and TRBJ2-3): ETGVTQSPTHLIKTRGQQVTLRCSSQSGHNTVSWYQQALGQGPQFIFQYYREEENGRGNFPPRFSGLQFPNYSSELNVNALELDDSALYLCASSLSGSSTDTQYFGPGTRLTVL.

The chain is built from TRBV29-1 and TRBJ2-5; D possibly uses TRBD1 or TRBD2 (5 bases each). Germline CDR1 reads SQVTM; CDR2 reads ANQGSEA. Between the trimmed V and J ends, which lost 4 bases and 5 bases, there was a span of 20 bases. The CDR3 consists of 15 residues. The CDR3 here is CSVVGDPGTPETQYF. The DNA of the CDR3 is TGCAGCGTTGTTGGGGACCCCGGGACCCCGGAGACCCAGTACTTC.